This TCR beta chain was captured in a study of T-cell reconstitution after alpha-beta-depleted transplantation in children. This clonotype was detected only a few times. Unique molecular identifiers were incorporated during preparation of the TCRbeta library. One entry per CDR3 protein results from TCRdb running MiXCR on the PCR reads. The sample lists about 400,000 distinct CDR3 sequences, around 21% seen once, with about 3.8% in the top ten. Germline-derived CDR1 and CDR2 are SGHRS and YFSETQ. This CDR3 region has 14 residues. V lost 0 bases to trimming and J lost 4 bases, with 10 bases between them.

The specimen was PBMCs from the stem cell graft donor, collected from the stem cell graft. This sequence originates from a human donor who donated a stem cell graft to a child with acute myeloid leukemia. The chain joins TRBV5-1 to TRBJ1-2, with TRBD1 as a possible D gene (5 bases). CDR3 amino acids: CASSLDETAYGYTF. The CDR3 coding sequence is TGCGCCAGCAGCTTGGATGAGACAGCCTATGGCTACACCTTC.